This is a list of T cell receptor beta chains from one sample in a study of T cell repertoires in cytomegalovirus infection. In TCRdb, the reads were re-called with MiXCR into one record per CDR3 protein. The sample includes roughly 720,000 distinct CDR3 sequences, approximately 40% seen only once; the top ten take under 3.5%. Sequencing was carried out using PBMCs. Receptors were obtained from a human donor in good health (CMV status not recorded). Some clones in this sample may be carry-over from other donors' samples. The CDR3 runs from the conserved cysteine through the conserved F or W. The D gene is left open where the match is weak. Expanded clones are given a class, and other clones once, few, many or no size at all.

>TRBD2|-|TRBV5-1|TRBJ2-3
CASSSTTSSSSTDTQYF
TGCGCCAGCAGCTCAACGACTAGCTCGTCTAGCACAGATACGCAGTATTTT
>-|few|TRBV6-1|TRBJ1-2
CASREHGAHYGYTF
TGTGCCAGCAGAGAACATGGGGCCCACTATGGCTACACCTTC
>-|-|TRBV7-6|TRBJ2-1
CASSSRGSGVDNEQFF
TGTGCCAGCAGCTCCCGGGGGTCAGGGGTAGACAATGAGCAGTTCTTC
>TRBD1|once|TRBV6-2/TRBV6-3|TRBJ1-6
CASSRTGGGPLHF
TGTGCCAGCAGCCGGACAGGGGGCGGCCCCCTCCACTTT
>TRBD1|-|TRBV25-1|TRBJ2-5
CASSESGQLKETQYF
TGTGCCAGCAGTGAATCGGGACAGCTAAAAGAGACCCAGTACTTC
>-|-|TRBV19|TRBJ1-5
CASSITGTHSNQPQHF
TGTGCCAGTAGTATAACGGGGACTCATAGCAATCAGCCCCAGCATTTT
>TRBD2|-|TRBV28|TRBJ2-1
CASSSASAGGNEQFF
TGTGCCAGCAGTTCAGCTTCGGCGGGGGGCAATGAGCAGTTCTTC
>-|-|TRBV7-2|TRBJ2-7
CASSQMRTYEQYF
TGTGCCAGCAGCCAAATGCGGACCTACGAGCAGTACTTC
>TRBD2|-|TRBV18|TRBJ2-7
CASSPGTSESDEQYF
TGTGCCAGCTCACCCGGGACTAGCGAATCCGACGAGCAGTACTTC
>TRBD1|-|TRBV7-8|TRBJ2-2
CASSPRTGMNTGELFF
TGTGCCAGCAGTCCTCGGACAGGAATGAACACCGGGGAGCTGTTTTTT
>TRBD2|few|TRBV5-1|TRBJ2-3
CASSSGLAGGSESTDTQYF
TGCGCCAGCAGCTCTGGACTAGCGGGGGGGTCGGAGAGCACAGATACGCAGTATTTT
>TRBD1|-|TRBV19|TRBJ1-2
CASNTWDRANYGYTF
TGTGCCAGTAACACCTGGGACAGAGCTAACTATGGCTACACCTTC
>TRBD2|few|TRBV12-3/TRBV12-4|TRBJ2-4
CASSLGGGLGAKNIQYF
TGTGCCAGCAGTTTAGGGGGGGGTCTGGGGGCCAAAAACATTCAGTACTTC
>-|many|TRBV12-3/TRBV12-4|TRBJ2-5
CASSFRAQETQYF
TGTGCCAGCAGTTTTCGAGCCCAAGAGACCCAGTACTTC
>-|few|TRBV12-3/TRBV12-4|TRBJ1-4
CASSQGPPNEKLFF
TGTGCCAGCAGTCAGGGTCCGCCTAATGAAAAACTGTTTTTT
>-|-|TRBV13|TRBJ2-5
CASRAISPLQGFQETQYF
TGTGCCAGCAGAGCTATATCCCCCCTCCAGGGGTTCCAAGAGACCCAGTACTTC